This TCR beta chain was recorded in a study of early T cells in non-severe SARS-CoV-2 infection. In the library, individual cDNA molecules carried attached unique molecular identifiers. Via MiXCR, TCRdb re-called the 5' RACE reads, giving one row per CDR3 protein. The sample records 55,000 to 85,000 distinct CDR3 sequences, about a tenth being singletons. The TCR comes from an adult who was a healthcare worker with PCR-confirmed SARS-CoV-2 infection or an uninfected control (not recorded which). Specimen: whole blood, collected at baseline.

The CDR3, as DNA: TGTGCCAGCCCAAAGGGGGACAGGGACAGTTGGTACGAGCAGTACTTC. It translates to CASPKGDRDSWYEQYF. V usage is TRBV25-1 and J usage is TRBJ2-7; 9 bases are a match to TRBD1. CDR1 and CDR2 from the germline V gene are MGHDK and SYGVNS. The CDR3 sequence is 16 residues long. The junction had 15 bases not matched to a gene; V was cut back by 8 bases and J by 4 bases.